The 10 T cell receptor beta chains below come from one sample, sequenced in a study of T cells in Graves' hyperthyroidism and ophthalmopathy. RNA transcripts were the template for amplifying TCR beta CDR3 regions. The TCR CDR3 was amplified in a first-round RT-PCR using the HTBI primer set. TCRdb fed the multiplex PCR reads into MiXCR, producing one record per CDR3 protein. In the table there are some 500,000 distinct CDR3 sequences, 24% of which are singletons. The sequencing sample was made of blood. The receptors here all came from a woman aged 30 to 39 with Graves' ophthalmopathy.

This clonotype was counted at least ten times. This chain joins TRBV28 and TRBJ1-2; TRBD1 matches at 8 bases. The ends lost 4 bases at V and 4 bases at J; junction bases unmatched: 5. In germline, CDR1 is MDHEN, CDR2 SYDVKM. The CDR3 extends over 14 amino acids. The CDR3 region has the DNA TGTGCCAGCAGTTCGACAGGGGATGGCTATGGCTACACCTTC. It specifies CASSSTGDGYGYTF.

This clonotype has ten or more counts. The chain combines TRBV15 with TRBJ1-2; D might be TRBD1 (6 bases). From germline, CDR1 is LNHNV and CDR2 YYDKDF (reference sequence). The CDR3 is made up of 14 amino acids. V was trimmed by 1 base and J by 4 bases, leaving 10 bases between them. The CDR3 loop is CATSRAGETYGYTF. DNA for the CDR3: TGTGCCACCAGCAGAGCAGGGGAGACCTATGGCTACACCTTC.

There are a few counts of this clonotype. V gene TRBV5-1 combines with J gene TRBJ2-7; maybe TRBD2 (8 bases). Germline CDR1 and CDR2: SGHRS and YFSETQ. There are 13 residues in the CDR3. V was trimmed by 4 bases and J by 6 bases, leaving 14 bases between them. The CDR3 protein is CASSATGTSEQYF. Here the CDR3 DNA reads TGCGCCAGCAGCGCGACAGGGACTAGCGAGCAGTACTTC.

A few counts support this clonotype. This chain connects TRBV28 to TRBJ2-2, with 14 bases aligning to TRBD2. The junction had 8 bases not matched to a gene; V was cut back by 5 bases and J by 6 bases. This CDR3 has 17 amino acids. Looked up from germline, CDR1 is MDHEN and CDR2 is SYDVKM. The CDR3 DNA is TGTGCCAGCAGTCCCCAGGGACTAGCGGGAGTCTCCGGGGAGCTGTTTTTT. This codes for CASSPQGLAGVSGELFF.

The table lists this clonotype with a few counts. This chain links TRBV18 with TRBJ2-5; D call uncertain. The germline V and J ends were trimmed by 3 bases and 5 bases, with 13 bases remaining between them. Germline V lookup: CDR1 KGHSH, CDR2 LQKENI. This CDR3 comprises 14 residues. The CDR3: CASSPLRTGETQYF. The CDR3 nucleotides are TGTGCCAGCTCACCTTTGCGCACGGGCGAGACCCAGTACTTC.

At least ten counts were recorded for this clonotype. The CDR3 DNA reads TGTGCCAGCAGTTACTTTGGGACGTCGAACACCGGGGAGCTGTTTTTT. It translates to CASSYFGTSNTGELFF. This chain uses TRBV6-5 with TRBJ2-2, with D perhaps TRBD1 or TRBD2 (5 bases each). The CDR3 has 16 amino acids. Trimming removed 1 base from V and 0 bases from J, with 9 bases in between. The germline gives CDR1 MNHEY, CDR2 SVGAGI.

This sequence joins TRBV19 and TRBJ2-1; 8 bases agree with TRBD1. This CDR3 is built from 15 residues. The germline CDR1 and CDR2 sequences are LNHDA and SQIVND (reference sequence). Trimming cost V 4 bases and J 3 bases; bases outside gene matches: 5. Here the CDR3 DNA reads TGTGCCAGTAGTAGCTGGACAGGGTACTACAATGAGCAGTTCTTC. This codes for CASSSWTGYYNEQFF.

This clonotype was observed many times. The chain uses TRBV7-3 and TRBJ1-2, with D uncertain. Trimming left V 6 bases short and J 4 bases short, with 15 bases between. Germline CDR1 and CDR2: SGHTA and FQGTGA. This CDR3 contains 14 residues. The CDR3 here is CASSLYDGPYGYTF. Written as DNA, the CDR3 is TGTGCCAGCAGTCTATATGACGGACCCTATGGCTACACCTTC.

The sample holds a few counts of this clonotype. This chain connects TRBV6-1 to TRBJ2-5, with no clear D. The CDR3 extends over 15 amino acids. Germline V gene lookup returns CDR1 MNHNS and CDR2 SASEGT. V lost 0 bases and J lost 1, with 9 bases in between. DNA for the CDR3: TGTGCCAGCAGTGAAGCGCTTAACCCCCAAGAGACCCAGTACTTC. This translates into CASSEALNPQETQYF.

Of note for this clonotype: Relative to the germline gene, one junction end is altered; a read error may explain this. J is TRBJ2-7 and V is TRBV12-3 or TRBV12-4, with D hard to call. The CDR3 totals 11 residues. The CDR3 sequence is CASSLTDEQCF. CDR3 in DNA: TGTGCCAGCAGTTTAACGGACGAGCAGTGCTTC.